What follows is one T cell receptor (beta chain) and its context. Adults between about 18 and 89 years of age took part from about two dozen US areas. Libraries were prepared by immunoSEQ multiplex PCR; TCRdb keeps only in-frame clonotypes and omits some of them. The sample consists of hundreds of thousands of clones, nearly 90% of them appearing once. This specimen comes from a study of blood T cell repertoires in COVID-19. Study overall: PBMCs, B-cell-depleted T cells, or T cells were the source of the cDNA or gDNA that made up the material.

Trimming took off 5 bases at V and 0 bases at J, with 13 bases between the two ends. This CDR3 region has 16 residues. Germline CDR1 MDHEN, CDR2 SYDVKM. J is TRBJ2-2 and V is TRBV28; a weak D match, TRBD1 (6 bases). The source is a woman between 18 and 29 years old with acute COVID-19. Sequenced sample: PBMCs or T cells enriched from blood (not recorded which). CDR3 loop: CASSPRTATNTGELFF. DNA of the CDR3: TGTGCCAGCAGTCCAAGGACAGCAACGAACACCGGGGAGCTGTTTTTT.